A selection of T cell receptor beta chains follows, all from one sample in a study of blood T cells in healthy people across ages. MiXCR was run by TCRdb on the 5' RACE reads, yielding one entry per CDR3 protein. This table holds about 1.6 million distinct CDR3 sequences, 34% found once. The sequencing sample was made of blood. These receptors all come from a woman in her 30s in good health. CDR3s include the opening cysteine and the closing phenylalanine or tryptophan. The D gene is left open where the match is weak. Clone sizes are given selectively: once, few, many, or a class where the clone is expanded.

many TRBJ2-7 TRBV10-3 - TGTGCCATCAGCCAAGCCAGGCAGGACGAGCAGTACTTC CAISQARQDEQYF
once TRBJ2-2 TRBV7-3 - TGTGCCAGCAGCATTCAAGGGACGGGCACCGGGGAGCTGTTTTTT CASSIQGTGTGELFF
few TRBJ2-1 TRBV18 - TGTGCCAGCTCACCGTTCAGCCTACGGGGGAGCAATGAGCAGTTCTTC CASSPFSLRGSNEQFF
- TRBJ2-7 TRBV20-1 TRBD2 TGCAGTACGGGGGGTTCGGCGATATCCTACGAGCAGTACTTC CSTGGSAISYEQYF
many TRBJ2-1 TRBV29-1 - TGCAGTGCGAAGGAAGTCGGCGGGTCCTACAATGAGCAGTTCTTC CSAKEVGGSYNEQFF
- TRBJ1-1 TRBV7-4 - TGTGCCAGCAGCTTAGCGAAGGGGAACACTGAAGCTTTCTTT CASSLAKGNTEAFF
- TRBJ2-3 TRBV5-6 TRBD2 TGTGCCAGCAGCTATGGACTAGCGGGAGCGGGGGTGGATACGCGGTATTTT CASSYGLAGAGVDTRYF
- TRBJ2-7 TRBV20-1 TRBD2 TGCAGTGCGAGAAGATCCGGGACTAGCGGGGCTTGGGGCTACGAGCAGTACTTC CSARRSGTSGAWGYEQYF
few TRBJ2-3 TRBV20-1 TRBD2 TGCAGTGCTGCCGGACTAGCGGGAGTTATCACAGATACGCAGTATTTT CSAAGLAGVITDTQYF
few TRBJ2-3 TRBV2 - TGTGCCAGCAGTGAAAACTGGGGCACAGATACGCAGTATTTT CASSENWGTDTQYF
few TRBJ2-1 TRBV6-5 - TGTGCCAGCAGGGGCCATTCGTTAGATGAGCAGTTCTTC CASRGHSLDEQFF
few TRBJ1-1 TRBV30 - TGTTCTCTAGTCAAGATGGGCACTGAAGCTTTCTTT CSLVKMGTEAFF
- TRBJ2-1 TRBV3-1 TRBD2 TGTGCCAGCAGCCCTTGGACTAGCGGTAATAATGAGCAGTTCTTC CASSPWTSGNNEQFF
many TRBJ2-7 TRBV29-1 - TGCAGCGTTGAAGTGATAAAGAACAGCGAGCAGTACTTC CSVEVIKNSEQYF
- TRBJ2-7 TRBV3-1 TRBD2 TGTGCCAGCAGCCAAACGTCCGGGACTAGGCCCTACGAGCAGTACTTC CASSQTSGTRPYEQYF
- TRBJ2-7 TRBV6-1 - TGTGCCAGCCGGTCCCAGAACGTGATCTCCTACGAGCAGTACTTC CASRSQNVISYEQYF
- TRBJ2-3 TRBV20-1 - TGCAGTGCTGGTGACCACACAGATACGCAGTATTTT CSAGDHTDTQYF
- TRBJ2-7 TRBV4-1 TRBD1 TGCGCCAGCAACCACGGACAGGGGGCGGTGGACGAGCAGTACTTC CASNHGQGAVDEQYF
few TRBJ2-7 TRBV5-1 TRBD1 TGCGCCAGCAGCACGGGACAGTACGTGCAGTACTTC CASSTGQYVQYF
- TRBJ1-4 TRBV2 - TGTGCCAGCAGTGAGGAGGACACGTACGAAAAACTGTTTTTT CASSEEDTYEKLFF
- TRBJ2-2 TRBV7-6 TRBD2 TGTGCCAGCAGCAGACAGACTAGCGGGGGGGCCGGGGAGCTGTTTTTT CASSRQTSGGAGELFF
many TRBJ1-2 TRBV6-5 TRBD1 TGTGCCAGCAGGACAGGGGACTATGGCTACACCTTC CASRTGDYGYTF
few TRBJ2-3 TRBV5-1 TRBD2 TGCGCCAGCAGCCAGTCTAGCGGGGGGTCCATGGTGACGCAGTATTTT CASSQSSGGSMVTQYF
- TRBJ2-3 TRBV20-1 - TGCAGTGCTAGCGTACTAGCAATGGGGACAGATACGCAGTATTTT CSASVLAMGTDTQYF
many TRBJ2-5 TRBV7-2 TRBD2 TGTGCCAGCAGCCCGACTAGCGGGGGGGCCACAGAGACCCAGTACTTC CASSPTSGGATETQYF
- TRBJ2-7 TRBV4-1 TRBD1 TGCGCCAGCAGCCCCGATGACAGGGGGCTCGGTGAGCAGTACTTC CASSPDDRGLGEQYF